This entry is about one T cell receptor beta chain. Its specificity is unknown. This sample is drawn from a study of response to subunit inactivated influenza vaccine. General study findings and limits: Few additional T cells are recruited per seasonal influenza vaccination, authors suggested.

Germline V gene sequence: CDR1 SGHTA, CDR2 FQGNSA. The CDR3 is 15 amino acids. V shed 5 bases and J shed 9 bases, with 17 bases lying between them. One entry per CDR3 protein, called by TCRdb with MiXCR from the RT-PCR reads. Of 500,000 or so distinct CDR3 sequences listed, about 15% are singletons. The sample was CD4+ T cells sorted from PBMCs, taken about 23 months after vaccination. The TCR comes from a man between 50 and 69 years old who received an inactivated influenza vaccine. The chain has TRBV7-2 and TRBJ1-6; D might be TRBD1 (5 bases). The DNA for the CDR3 is TGTGCCAGCAGCATGGGGGAAGGGCGCAGTTCACCCCTCCACTTT. The encoded protein is CASSMGEGRSSPLHF.